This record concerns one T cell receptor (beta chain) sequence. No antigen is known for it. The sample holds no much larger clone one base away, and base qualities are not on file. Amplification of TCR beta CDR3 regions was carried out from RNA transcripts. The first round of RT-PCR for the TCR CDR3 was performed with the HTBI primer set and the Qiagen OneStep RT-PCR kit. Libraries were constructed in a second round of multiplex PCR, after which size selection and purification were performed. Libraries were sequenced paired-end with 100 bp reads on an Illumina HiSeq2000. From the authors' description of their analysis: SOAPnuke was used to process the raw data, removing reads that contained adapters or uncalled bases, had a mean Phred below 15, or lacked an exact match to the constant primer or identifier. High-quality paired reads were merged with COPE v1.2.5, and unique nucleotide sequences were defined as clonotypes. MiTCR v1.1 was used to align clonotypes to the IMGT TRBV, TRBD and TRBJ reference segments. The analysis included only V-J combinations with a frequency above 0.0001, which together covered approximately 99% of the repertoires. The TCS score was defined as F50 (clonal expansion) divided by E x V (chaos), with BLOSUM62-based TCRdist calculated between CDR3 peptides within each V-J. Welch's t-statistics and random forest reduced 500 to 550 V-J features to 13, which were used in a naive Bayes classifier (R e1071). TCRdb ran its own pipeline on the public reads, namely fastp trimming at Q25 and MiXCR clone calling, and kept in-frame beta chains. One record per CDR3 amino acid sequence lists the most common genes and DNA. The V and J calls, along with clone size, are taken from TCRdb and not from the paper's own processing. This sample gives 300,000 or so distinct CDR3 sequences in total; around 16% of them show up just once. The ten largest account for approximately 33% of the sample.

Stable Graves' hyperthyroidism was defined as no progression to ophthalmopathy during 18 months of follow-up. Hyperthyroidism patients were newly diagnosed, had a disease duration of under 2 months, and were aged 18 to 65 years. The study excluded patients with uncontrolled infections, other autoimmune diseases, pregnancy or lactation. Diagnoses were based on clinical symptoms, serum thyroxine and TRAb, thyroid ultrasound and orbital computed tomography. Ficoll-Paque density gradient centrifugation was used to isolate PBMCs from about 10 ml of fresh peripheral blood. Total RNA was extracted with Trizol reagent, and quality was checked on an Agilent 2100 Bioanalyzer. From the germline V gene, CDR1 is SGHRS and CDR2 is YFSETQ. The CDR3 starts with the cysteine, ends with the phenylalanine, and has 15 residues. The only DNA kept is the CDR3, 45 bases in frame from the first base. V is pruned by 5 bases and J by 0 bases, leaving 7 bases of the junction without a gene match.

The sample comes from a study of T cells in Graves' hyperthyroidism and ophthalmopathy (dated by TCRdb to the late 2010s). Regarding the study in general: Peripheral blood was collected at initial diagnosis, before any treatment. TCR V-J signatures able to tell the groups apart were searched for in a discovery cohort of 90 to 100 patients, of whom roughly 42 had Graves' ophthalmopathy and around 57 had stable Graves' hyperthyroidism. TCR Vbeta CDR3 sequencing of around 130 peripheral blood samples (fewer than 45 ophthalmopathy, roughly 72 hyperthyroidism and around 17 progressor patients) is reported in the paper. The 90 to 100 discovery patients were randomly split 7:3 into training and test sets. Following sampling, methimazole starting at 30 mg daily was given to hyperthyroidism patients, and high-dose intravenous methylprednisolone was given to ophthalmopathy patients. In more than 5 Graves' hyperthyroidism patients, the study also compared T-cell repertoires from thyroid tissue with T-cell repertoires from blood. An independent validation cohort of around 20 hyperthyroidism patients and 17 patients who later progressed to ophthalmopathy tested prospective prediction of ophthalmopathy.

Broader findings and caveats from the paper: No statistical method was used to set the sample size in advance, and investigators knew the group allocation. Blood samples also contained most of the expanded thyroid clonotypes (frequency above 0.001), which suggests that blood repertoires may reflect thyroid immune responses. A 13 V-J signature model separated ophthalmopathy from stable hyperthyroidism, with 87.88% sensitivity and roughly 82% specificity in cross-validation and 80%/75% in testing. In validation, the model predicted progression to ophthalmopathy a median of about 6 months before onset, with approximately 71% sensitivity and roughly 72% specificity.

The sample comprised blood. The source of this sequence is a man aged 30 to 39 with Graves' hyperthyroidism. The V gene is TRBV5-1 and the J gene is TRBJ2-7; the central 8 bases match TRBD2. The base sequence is TGCGCCAGCAGGCCTCAACTAGCGGCCTCCTACGAGCAGTACTTC. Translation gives CASRPQLAASYEQYF.